Shown below are 11 T cell receptor beta chains from a single sample sequenced in a study of cytomegalovirus exposure and HLA in healthy donors (TCRdb year 2017). Libraries were prepared through the immunoSEQ multiplex PCR assay. The multiplex PCR relied on a mix of 60 forward primers for TCR Vbeta segments and 13 reverse primers for TCR Jbeta segments. This immuneACCESS table, as held by TCRdb, lists in-frame sequences with V and J called but not all clones. Of the missing ones, under half trace to an unresolved V gene in checked studies; the others have no known cause. The sample table holds 130,000 to 150,000 clones. The ten top clones hold 0.96% of the sample. The material sequenced was PBMCs. The receptors were sampled from a male donor in good health and CMV-seronegative.

V and J are TRBV6-5 and TRBJ2-7; 7 bases line up with TRBD1. V shed 5 bases, J shed 4 bases, and the junction held 11 bases outside the gene matches. CDR3 length: 15 amino acids. CDR1 is MNHEY and CDR2 is SVGAGI in the germline V gene. As DNA, the CDR3 is TGTGCCAGCAGTCCGGACGAGGGGGCCAATTACGAGCAGTACTTC. Amino acids: CASSPDEGANYEQYF.

This rearrangement joins TRBV28 to TRBJ2-4; 7 bases align to TRBD1. There are 14 residues in the CDR3. J lost 14 bases, V lost 5 bases, and 15 bases had no gene match. Germline CDR1 MDHEN, CDR2 SYDVKM. CDR3 sequence: CASSRSIPGTDEYF. For the CDR3, the DNA is TGTGCCAGCAGTAGATCTATTCCCGGGACAGACGAGTACTTC.

The V call is TRBV5-8, the J call TRBJ2-7; TRBD2 matches 10 bases. Germline V gives CDR1 SGHTS, CDR2 YDEGEE. The CDR3 runs to 15 residues. The trim removed 5 bases at V and 2 bases at J, leaving 7 bases unmatched. CDR3 protein: CASSPSGSPPYEQYF. CDR3 bases: TGTGCCAGCAGTCCTAGCGGGAGCCCCCCCTACGAGCAGTACTTC. The full variable domain, with the rest looked up from reference TRBV5-8 and TRBJ2-7, is EAGVTQSPTHLIKTRGQQATLRCSPISGHTSVYWYQQALGLGLQFLLWYDEGEERNRGNFPPRFSGRQFPNYSSELNVNALELEDSALYLCASSPSGSPPYEQYFGPGTRLTVT.

V is TRBV7-7 and J is TRBJ2-1; TRBD1 matches at 7 bases. Trimming cost V 1 base and J 7 bases; bases outside gene matches: 7. The germline gives CDR1 SSHAT, CDR2 FNYEAQ (reference sequence). The CDR3 covers 15 residues. The chain's CDR3 is CASSLDRGPANEQFF. In DNA form, the CDR3 reads TGTGCCAGCAGCTTAGACAGGGGCCCCGCGAATGAGCAGTTCTTC.

As DNA, the CDR3 is TGTGCCAGCACTAGGACAGGGGGTTCAGACACTGAAGCTTTCTTT. This translates into CASTRTGGSDTEAFF. The chain links TRBV5-6 to TRBJ1-1; 10 bases align to TRBD1. The germline V gene encodes CDR1 SGHDT and CDR2 YYEEEE. After removal of 6 bases from V and 3 bases from J, the junction contained 8 bases not matched to a gene. This CDR3 contains 15 residues.

The CDR3 reads CASSLWTGSDQPQHF. The CDR3 bases are TGCGCCAGCAGCCTTTGGACAGGGTCGGATCAGCCCCAGCATTTT. The rearrangement joins TRBV4-3 to TRBJ1-5; 8 positions match TRBD1. With V trimmed by 4 bases and J by 5 bases, 7 bases remained unmatched. Germline V gives CDR1 LGHNA, CDR2 YSLEER. This CDR3 has 15 residues.

The chain uses TRBV14 and TRBJ2-5, with a tentative D call TRBD2 (5 bases). This CDR3 spans 15 amino acids. Germline lookup yields CDR1 SGHDN and CDR2 FVKESK. Trimming removed 2 bases at V and 0 bases at J, with 10 bases between. The CDR3 DNA sequence: TGTGCCAGCAGCCAAACGGGATGGTACCAAGAGACCCAGTACTTC. Translating gives CASSQTGWYQETQYF. Full variable domain (rest looked up from reference TRBV14 and TRBJ2-5): EAGVTQFPSHSVIEKGQTVTLRCDPISGHDNLYWYRRVMGKEIKFLLHFVKESKQDESGMPNNRFLAERTGGTYSTLKVQPAELEDSGVYFCASSQTGWYQETQYFGPGTRLLVL.

V is TRBV6-5 and J is TRBJ2-7; perhaps TRBD1 as D (6 bases). There are 11 residues in the CDR3. Germline V gives CDR1 MNHEY, CDR2 SVGAGI. The germline V and J ends were trimmed by 10 bases and 3 bases, with 10 bases remaining between them. CDR3 in amino acids: CATSGDYEQYF. As DNA, the CDR3 is TGTGCCACCTCAGGGGACTACGAGCAGTACTTC.

The chain has TRBV7-8 and TRBJ2-7; D possibly corresponds to TRBD1 (7 bases). Trimming stripped 1 base from V and 2 bases from J, with 12 bases between. CDR1 SGHVS and CDR2 FQNEAQ come from the germline V gene. The CDR3 consists of 15 residues. CDR3 protein: CASSLGQGGTYEQYF. CDR3 bases: TGTGCCAGCAGCTTAGGGCAGGGGGGAACCTACGAGCAGTACTTC.

This sequence joins TRBV5-1 and TRBJ1-1, with D hard to call. Trimming took off 7 bases at V and 5 bases at J, with 15 bases between the two ends. CDR3 length: 13 amino acids. CDR1 and CDR2 from the germline V gene are SGHRS and YFSETQ. CDR3 DNA sequence: TGCGCCAGCCGCCAGCGGACTGGGACTGAAGCTTTCTTT. Translated: CASRQRTGTEAFF.

This sequence joins TRBV7-9 and TRBJ1-2, with TRBD1 matching 9 bases. CDR1 is SEHNR and CDR2 is FQNEAQ in the germline V gene (reference sequence). Losses at the gene ends were 3 bases for V and 4 bases for J; bases not matched to a gene: 6. This CDR3 comprises 15 residues. The CDR3 loop is CASSFLQGASYGYTF. As DNA, the CDR3 is TGTGCCAGCAGCTTTTTACAGGGGGCCTCCTATGGCTACACCTTC. The full variable domain, with the rest looked up from reference TRBV7-9 and TRBJ1-2, is DTGVSQNPRHKITKRGQNVTFRCDPISEHNRLYWYRQTLGQGPEFLTYFQNEAQLEKSRLLSDRFSAERPKGSFSTLEIQRTEQGDSAMYLCASSFLQGASYGYTFGSGTRLTVV.